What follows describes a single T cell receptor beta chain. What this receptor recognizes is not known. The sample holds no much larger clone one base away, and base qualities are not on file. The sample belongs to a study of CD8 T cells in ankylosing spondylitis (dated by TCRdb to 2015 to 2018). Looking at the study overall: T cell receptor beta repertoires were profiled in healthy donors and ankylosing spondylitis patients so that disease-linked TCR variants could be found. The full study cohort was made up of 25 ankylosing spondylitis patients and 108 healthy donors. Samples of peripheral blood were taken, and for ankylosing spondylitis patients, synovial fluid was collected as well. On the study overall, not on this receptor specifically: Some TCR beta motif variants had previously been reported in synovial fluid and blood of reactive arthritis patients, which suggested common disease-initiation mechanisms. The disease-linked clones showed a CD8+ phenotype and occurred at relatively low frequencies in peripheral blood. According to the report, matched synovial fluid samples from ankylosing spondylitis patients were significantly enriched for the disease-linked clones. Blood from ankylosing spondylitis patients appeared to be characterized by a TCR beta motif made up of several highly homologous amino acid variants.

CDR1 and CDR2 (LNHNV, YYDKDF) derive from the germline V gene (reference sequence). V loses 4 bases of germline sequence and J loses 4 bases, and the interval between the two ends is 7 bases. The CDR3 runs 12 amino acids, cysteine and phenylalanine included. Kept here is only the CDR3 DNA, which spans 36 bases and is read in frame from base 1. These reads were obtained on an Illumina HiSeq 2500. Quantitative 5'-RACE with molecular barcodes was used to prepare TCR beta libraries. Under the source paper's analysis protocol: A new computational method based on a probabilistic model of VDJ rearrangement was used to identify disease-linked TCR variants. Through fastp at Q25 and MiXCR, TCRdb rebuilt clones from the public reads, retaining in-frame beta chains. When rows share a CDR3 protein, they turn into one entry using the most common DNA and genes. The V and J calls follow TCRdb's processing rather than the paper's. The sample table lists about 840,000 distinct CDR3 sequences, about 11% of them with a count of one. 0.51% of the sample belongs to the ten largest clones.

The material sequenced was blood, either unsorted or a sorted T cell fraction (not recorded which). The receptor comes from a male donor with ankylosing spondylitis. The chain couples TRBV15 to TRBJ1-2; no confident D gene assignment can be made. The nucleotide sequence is TGTGCCACCAGCACTTGGGGCTATGGCTACACCTTC. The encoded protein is CATSTWGYGYTF.